The 11 T cell receptor beta chains in this list originate from one sample, sequenced in a study of shared clonotypes between healthy human individuals. TCRdb's copy holds only in-frame clones and misses some; the assay was immunoSEQ multiplex PCR. The profile covers approximately 980,000 clones, with 76% appearing a single time and approximately 1.5% taken by the ten largest. Material: memory CD4+ T cells sorted from blood. Subset noted: CD45RA-negative fraction. The receptor set was obtained from a man aged 18-30 years in good health.

CDR3 DNA sequence: TGTGCCAGCACCCCTCCCGGGACAGGGGGCGCAAGCTATGGCTACACCTTC. Translation gives CASTPPGTGGASYGYTF. The V call is TRBV9, the J call TRBJ1-2; 12 positions agree with TRBD1. The V segment lost 6 bases and the J segment 4 bases; nucleotides outside the gene matches: 13. Per the germline V gene, CDR1 is SGDLS and CDR2 is YYNGEE. The CDR3 has 17 amino acids.

The CDR3 coding sequence is TGTGCCAGCAGCTCCGGGACTAGCGGGGGACCGAGCACGAAAACAGATACGCAGTATTTT. This gives the protein CASSSGTSGGPSTKTDTQYF. The rearrangement links TRBV5-8 to TRBJ2-3, with 14 nucleotides matching TRBD2. Germline V CDR1 and CDR2: SGHTS, YDEGEE. The J segment lost 3 bases and the V segment lost 3 bases, leaving 15 bases of the junction unmatched. CDR3 size: 20 residues.

The chain carries TRBV27 and TRBJ2-5; 10 bases align to TRBD2. V lost 7 bases to trimming and J lost 0 bases; unmatched junction nucleotides: 8. The V gene's germline CDR1 is MNHEY and CDR2 SMNVEV (reference sequence). CDR3 length: 16 residues. The CDR3 is CASIAERGGYQETQYF. In nucleotides, the CDR3 is TGTGCCAGCATCGCCGAGCGGGGGGGTTACCAAGAGACCCAGTACTTC.

This clone was detected only once. This chain links TRBV10-2 with TRBJ2-5; D remains ambiguous. V shed 6 bases and J shed 5 bases, with 4 bases lying between them. The CDR3 contains 10 residues. Germline CDR1 reads WSHSY; CDR2 reads SAAADI. CDR3 residues: CASRGETQYF. The CDR3 DNA is TGCGCCAGCAGGGGGGAGACCCAGTACTTC.

The genes are TRBV5-4 and TRBJ2-1, with TRBD1 matching 9 bases. This CDR3 contains 16 residues. The trim removed 4 bases at V and 7 bases at J, leaving 12 bases unmatched. CDR1 is SGHNT and CDR2 is YYREEE in the germline V gene (reference sequence). The CDR3 DNA reads as TGTGCCAGCAGCAACCAACAGGGGGCGCGAGGGAATGAGCAGTTCTTC. Protein: CASSNQQGARGNEQFF.

This clone was found once. The sample has other DNA sequences that encode this CDR3 too. This chain joins TRBV6-5 and TRBJ2-3; D remains ambiguous. CDR3 length: 12 amino acids. V was shortened by 0 bases and J by 6 bases, with 4 bases between the two germline ends. Per the germline V gene, CDR1 is MNHEY and CDR2 is SVGAGI. For the CDR3, the DNA is TGTGCCAGCAGTTACTCAGGGGATACGCAGTATTTT. It yields the protein CASSYSGDTQYF.

The V call is TRBV2, the J call TRBJ1-4, with D perhaps matching TRBD1 (6 bases). Per the germline V gene, CDR1 is SNHLY and CDR2 is FYNNEI. The CDR3 has 15 residues. V lost 7 bases to trimming and J lost 0 bases, with 12 bases between them. This CDR3 reads CASMRRGTTNEKLFF. The CDR3 region has the DNA TGTGCCAGCATGAGGAGGGGGACAACTAATGAAAAACTGTTTTTT.

V gene TRBV7-2 combines with J gene TRBJ1-3, with 10 bases aligning to TRBD1. The CDR3 covers 19 residues. Losses at the gene ends were 2 bases for V and 0 bases for J; bases not matched to a gene: 10. Looked up from germline, CDR1 is SGHTA and CDR2 is FQGNSA. CDR3 nucleotide sequence: TGTGCCAGCAGCTTAAGGGCCCGGACAGGGGGAAGCTCTGGAAACACCATATATTTT. Translated, it gives CASSLRARTGGSSGNTIYF.

The table lists this clone with a few counts. The V and J genes are TRBV2 and TRBJ2-1; D is possibly TRBD1 or TRBD2 (5 bases each). V lost 2 bases and J lost 1, with 9 bases in between. CDR1 is SNHLY, CDR2 FYNNEI, per germline. This CDR3 region has 15 residues. CDR3 loop: CASSERDLSYNEQFF. The CDR3 DNA is TGTGCCAGCAGTGAAAGGGACCTATCCTACAATGAGCAGTTCTTC.

The chain carries TRBV30 and TRBJ1-1; D gene ambiguous. This CDR3 has 13 amino acids. The germline V and J ends were trimmed by 5 bases and 6 bases, with 16 bases remaining between them. Germline V gene sequence: CDR1 GTSNPN, CDR2 SVGIG (reference sequence). The CDR3, as DNA: TGTGCCTGGCGCCTCGTGCAGGATCCTGAAGCTTTCTTT. It is translated as CAWRLVQDPEAFF.

The chain uses TRBV18 and TRBJ2-7, with D unresolved. Trimming stripped 3 bases from V and 6 bases from J, with 6 bases between. Per germline, CDR1 KGHSH and CDR2 LQKENI. This CDR3 is 11 amino acids long. The CDR3 spells CASSPASEQYF. Written as DNA, the CDR3 is TGTGCCAGCTCACCTGCTAGCGAGCAGTACTTC.